Below, one TCR beta chain is given with its context. Its target is not known. The data were taken from a study of cytomegalovirus exposure and HLA in healthy donors. Findings of the study overall: It has been reported that TCR beta sequences accurately predicted the HLA-A and HLA-B alleles of most subjects.

CDR1 is SQVTM, CDR2 ANQGSEA, per germline. The CDR3 length is 13 residues. The J segment lost 8 bases and the V segment lost 6 bases, leaving 10 bases of the junction unmatched. 60 Vbeta and 13 Jbeta primers were used in PCR. Sequencing was performed with immunoSEQ multiplex PCR; in TCRdb, only in-frame clones are kept and a portion is missing. This sample has about 150,000 clones, with approximately 79% found just once. The rearrangement joins TRBV29-1 to TRBJ1-2, with TRBD1 matching 9 bases. Sequencing used PBMCs. The sequence came from a woman aged 50 to 65 in good health and CMV-seropositive. CDR3 nucleotides: TGCAGCGTGCCACAACAGGGGGCAGGGGGCTACACCTTC. This sequence encodes CSVPQQGAGGYTF.